Below, 20 T cell receptor beta chains from the same sample are listed, as sequenced in a study of blood T cell repertoires in COVID-19. Measured with immunoSEQ multiplex PCR; TCRdb has only the in-frame clones, and not every one. Here the sample spans 200,000 to 250,000 clones, about 82% being singletons. Sequencing was carried out using PBMCs or T cells enriched from blood (not recorded which). These receptors were taken from a woman aged 50 to 60 who had recovered from COVID-19.

The CDR3 DNA reads TGCAGCGCCCGAGGCACATTTGAAAAACTGTTTTTT. This encodes CSARGTFEKLFF. V gene TRBV29-1 combines with J gene TRBJ1-4, with D unclear. V lost 7 bases and J lost 7, with 13 bases in between. The CDR3 has 12 amino acids. Germline V lookup: CDR1 SQVTM, CDR2 ANQGSEA.

V and J are TRBV4-2 and TRBJ1-5; 7 positions agree with TRBD1. The trim removed 6 bases at V and 4 bases at J, leaving 6 bases unmatched. The CDR3 covers 14 residues. Germline values: CDR1 LGHNA, CDR2 YNFKEQ. The CDR3 loop reads CASRAGTENQPQHF. DNA of the CDR3: TGTGCCAGCAGGGCCGGGACAGAGAATCAGCCCCAGCATTTT.

The gene calls are TRBV10-3 and TRBJ2-7, with 10 nucleotides matching TRBD1. V was pared by 1 base and J by 5 bases, with 17 bases of the junction left unmatched. This CDR3 spans 19 amino acids. Per the germline V gene, CDR1 is ENHRY and CDR2 is SYGVKD. CDR3 protein: CAISEWRDRAGQGMNEQYF. For the CDR3, the DNA is TGTGCCATCAGTGAGTGGCGGGACAGGGCGGGACAGGGGATGAACGAGCAGTACTTC.

This sequence joins TRBV15 and TRBJ2-5; possible D gene TRBD1, 5 bases. Trimming cost V 3 bases and J 0 bases, with 8 bases left between them. The CDR3 contains 14 residues. Germline V gives CDR1 LNHNV, CDR2 YYDKDF (reference sequence). The DNA for the CDR3 is TGTGCCACCAGCAGGACAGCTTACCAAGAGACCCAGTACTTC. It yields the protein CATSRTAYQETQYF.

This chain joins TRBV7-8 and TRBJ2-1, with TRBD2 identical over 8 bases. There are 16 residues in the CDR3. V was pared by 0 bases and J by 7 bases, with 8 bases of the junction left unmatched. Germline CDR1 is SGHVS and CDR2 is FQNEAQ. The CDR3 loop is CASSLASGVFRNEQFF. The DNA for the CDR3 is TGTGCCAGCAGCTTAGCTAGCGGGGTGTTTCGGAATGAGCAGTTCTTC.

This chain joins TRBV9 and TRBJ2-1; 7 bases agree with TRBD2. This CDR3 has 15 residues. Trimming took 3 bases from V and 5 from J; bases not matched to a gene: 8. Germline CDR1 is SGDLS and CDR2 is YYNGEE. The CDR3: CASSAWGGNNNEQFF. DNA of the CDR3: TGTGCCAGCAGCGCTTGGGGGGGAAACAACAATGAGCAGTTCTTC.

The gene calls are TRBV4-3 and TRBJ1-2, with D maybe TRBD1 (5 bases). V lost 0 bases and J lost 2, with 13 bases in between. This CDR3 is built from 16 residues. The germline V gene encodes CDR1 LGHNA and CDR2 YSLEER. Written as DNA, the CDR3 is TGCGCCAGCAGCCAAGATCAAGGCAGGGTCAACTATGGCTACACCTTC. Translating it yields CASSQDQGRVNYGYTF.

The V call is TRBV20-1, the J call TRBJ1-5, with no clear D. CDR1 DFQATT and CDR2 SNEGSKA come from the germline V gene (reference sequence). This CDR3 is built from 14 residues. The V end lost 3 bases, the J end lost 1 base, and 10 bases lay between the germline ends. The CDR3 DNA follows: TGCAGTGCTAGTTTTGGCAGAAGCAATCAGCCCCAGCATTTT. It is translated as CSASFGRSNQPQHF.

Only one count was recorded for this clone. The V gene is TRBV6-5, the J gene TRBJ1-6; D gene ambiguous. Germline CDR1 and CDR2: MNHEY and SVGAGI. With 11 bases removed from V and 3 bases from J, the gap between germline ends came to 17 bases. The CDR3 covers 15 residues. CDR3 DNA: TGTGCCGCTCGGGGATCAGAGGGCTATAATTCACCCCTCCACTTT. It codes for CAARGSEGYNSPLHF.

The chain employs TRBV27 and TRBJ2-2; TRBD2 aligns across 13 bases. V lost 4 bases and J lost 4; bases outside the gene matches: 3. The V gene's germline CDR1 is MNHEY and CDR2 SMNVEV (reference sequence). CDR3 length: 16 residues. CDR3 region: CASSSRLAGGTGELFF. CDR3 DNA sequence: TGTGCCAGCAGTTCAAGACTAGCGGGAGGCACCGGGGAGCTGTTTTTT.

The chain links TRBV7-6 to TRBJ2-3, with D perhaps TRBD2 (5 bases). CDR1 is SGHVS, CDR2 FNYEAQ, per germline. Trimming took off 4 bases at V and 5 bases at J, with 10 bases between the two ends. The CDR3 contains 13 residues. The CDR3 DNA is TGTGCCAGCAGCTCGAGAGGGTTAGATACGCAGTATTTT. It yields the protein CASSSRGLDTQYF.

The chain has TRBV27 and TRBJ1-2, with 8 positions matching TRBD1. The ends lost 5 bases at V and 0 bases at J; junction bases unmatched: 8. The CDR3 is made up of 16 amino acids. Germline V gives CDR1 MNHEY, CDR2 SMNVEV (reference sequence). CDR3 nucleotides: TGTGCCAGCAGTCGGGGACAGGAGACGACTAACTATGGCTACACCTTC. The encoded protein is CASSRGQETTNYGYTF.

The rearrangement links TRBV29-1 to TRBJ1-2; D might be TRBD1 (5 bases). The CDR3 has 14 amino acids. Germline CDR1 is SQVTM and CDR2 is ANQGSEA. The V end lost 3 bases, the J end lost 0 bases, and 11 bases lay between the germline ends. CDR3 DNA sequence: TGCAGCGTTGAGGAGGGGTATACTAACTATGGCTACACCTTC. Amino acid sequence: CSVEEGYTNYGYTF.

The chain joins TRBV6-5 to TRBJ2-5; D is ambiguous. V was shortened by 5 bases and J by 5 bases, with 9 bases between the two germline ends. The CDR3 covers 12 residues. Germline V lookup: CDR1 MNHEY, CDR2 SVGAGI. In DNA form, the CDR3 reads TGTGCCAGCAGTCCTTCACGGGAGACCCAGTACTTC. Amino acids: CASSPSRETQYF.

The rearrangement links TRBV5-5 to TRBJ1-2; TRBD1 matches at 8 bases. The CDR3 consists of 17 residues. With 0 bases clipped from V and 3 bases from J, the junction kept 10 bases outside the gene matches. From germline, CDR1 is SGHKS and CDR2 YYEKEE (reference sequence). CDR3 region: CASSLAPRIQGDYGYTF. The CDR3 DNA sequence: TGTGCCAGCAGCTTGGCCCCGAGAATACAGGGGGACTATGGCTACACCTTC.

V is TRBV4-3 and J is TRBJ2-3; 10 bases match TRBD2. This CDR3 has 15 residues. Germline-derived CDR1 and CDR2 are LGHNA and YSLEER. J was trimmed by 6 bases and V by 4 bases; bases with no gene match: 7. The CDR3 region is CASSRLTSGSDTQYF. The CDR3 bases are TGCGCCAGCAGCCGACTGACTAGCGGGTCCGATACGCAGTATTTT.

The V and J genes are TRBV30 and TRBJ1-1; no definite D call. The V end lost 0 bases, the J end lost 8 bases, and 7 bases lay between the germline ends. This CDR3 region has 11 residues. The germline gives CDR1 GTSNPN, CDR2 SVGIG (reference sequence). The CDR3 spells CAWSVSREAFF. Here the CDR3 DNA reads TGTGCCTGGAGTGTAAGCCGGGAAGCTTTCTTT.

The chain combines TRBV7-3 with TRBJ2-1; 9 nucleotides line up with TRBD2. CDR1 is SGHTA, CDR2 FQGTGA, per germline. Trimming took 2 bases from V and 10 from J; bases not matched to a gene: 3. The CDR3 consists of 13 residues. CDR3 sequence (DNA): TGTGCCAGCAGCTTAGGTCTAGCGGGGGAGCAGTTCTTC. Amino acid sequence: CASSLGLAGEQFF.

Of note for this clone: Other DNA sequences in this specimen translate into the identical CDR3. This rearrangement joins TRBV27 to TRBJ1-5; 8 bases line up with TRBD1. The germline V gene encodes CDR1 MNHEY and CDR2 SMNVEV (reference sequence). The ends lost 5 bases at V and 5 bases at J; junction bases unmatched: 5. The CDR3 extends over 14 amino acids. CDR3 nucleotides: TGTGCCAGCAGTCTCCGGACAGGGTATCAGCCCCAGCATTTT. It specifies CASSLRTGYQPQHF.

This chain connects TRBV5-6 to TRBJ2-1; D is uncertain. The ends were cut back, 1 base at V and 0 bases at J, with 14 bases in the middle. This CDR3 is built from 17 residues. Germline V gene lookup returns CDR1 SGHDT and CDR2 YYEEEE. This CDR3 reads CASSLMFLAVSYNEQFF. CDR3 in DNA: TGTGCCAGCAGCTTGATGTTTCTTGCGGTCTCCTACAATGAGCAGTTCTTC.